This T cell receptor (beta chain) was retrieved from a study of T cell responses to AZD1222 COVID-19 vaccine (dated by TCRdb to 2020 to 2023). Background for the entire study: AZD1222 recipients with second doses at about 4 weeks or about 12 weeks were pooled, because spike-specific TCR depth and breadth did not differ between schedules. TCR sequencing covered more than 230 trial participants: approximately 200 given two doses of AZD1222 and 26 given two doses of MenACWY control vaccine. Enrollment into the trials was organized by age into subgroups of 18-55, 56-69 and 70-plus years, and those subgroups contained 148, 28 and 57 TCR-sequenced participants, respectively. Broader findings and caveats from the paper: The vaccine-associated CD4 TCRs covered the entire spike protein, and the dominant responses fell in regions 160-218 and 743-854. The 56-69-year group was small, and its depth increase did not reach significance, likely because of low power. A significant rise in spike-specific TCR breadth and depth was observed after two AZD1222 doses relative to day 0 and relative to MenACWY recipients. Conclusions about previously exposed vaccinees were limited because only six AZD1222 recipients were SARS-CoV-2 seropositive at baseline. Nearly half of unique spike-specific TCRs reportedly recognized epitopes outside regions mutated in the B.1.351 and B.1.1.7 variants. Participants were mostly white British, with more females than males. The authors suggested clonal diversity may have been underestimated. Because no samples from the day 14 peak response were available, repertoires could be characterized only after the peak T cell response.

The time point label, read with the paper, signifies: baseline before first vaccination. The vaccinee samples were drawn from two UK trials, COV001 and COV002, one of which was a single-blind randomized controlled phase 2/3 trial testing AZD1222 (ChAdOx1 nCoV-19) in healthy adults. For TCRbeta chain sequencing, PBMC samples from trial participants were taken at day 0 and at day 28 after the second dose. The germline V gene encodes CDR1 MNHEY and CDR2 SMNVEV (reference sequence). Measured from the cysteine to the phenylalanine, the CDR3 is 13 residues long. CDR3 DNA only is kept here, 39 bases in frame from base 1. V is clipped by 6 bases and J by 5 bases, and the sequence between their germline boundaries is 13 bases long. The CDR3 regions of human TCRbeta chains were analyzed by immunosequencing. For the original study's pipeline: Repertoire TCRs were matched against a reference library of SARS-CoV-2-specific TCRs generated with the MIRA antigen-specificity platform. Breadth was defined as the fraction of unique TCRs that were SARS-CoV-2-associated, and depth was defined as the fraction of total T cells that were SARS-CoV-2-associated. Using the MIRA data, each spike-specific TCR was mapped to the spike region that the TCR reacts to and placed in a CD4 or CD8 class. Log10-transformed breadth and depth values were compared by one-way ANOVA with Sidak's multiple comparisons tests. TCRdb re-hosts the immuneACCESS table, in-frame sequences only. Its copies lack some clones; in the studies checked, an unresolved V gene accounts for under half of them, and the cause for the rest is not known. The DNA was the basis for D and trimming; V, J and clone size are from that table. Present in this sample are about 160,000 clones, 91% of which were seen just once. The ten largest clones take up approximately 2% of the sample.

This clone was seen a handful of times. No antigen is known for it. It has no much larger one-base neighbor in the sample; base qualities were not kept. The material sequenced was peripheral blood, taken on day 0 of AZD1222 vaccination. The chain is assembled from TRBV27 and TRBJ1-2; TRBD1 could be the D gene, as 6 bases match. The origin of this receptor is an adult in good health. The encoded CDR3 is CASSDGGRYGYTF. The DNA sequence is given as TGTGCCAGCAGCGACGGGGGGCGGTATGGCTACACCTTC.